Below are 29 T cell receptor beta chains sequenced from a single sample in a study of Ad26.COV2.S vaccination and SARS-CoV-2 variants. As to treatment: over 15 received Ad26.COV2.S at low or high dose, single or two shots; five or six received placebo; per-sample allocation not given. The samples were gathered on day 63 after the first injection of vaccine or placebo. Only in-frame clones appear in the TCRdb table, and some are missing; sequencing was by immunoSEQ multiplex PCR. The data show 300,000 to 350,000 clones, with 86% seen just once and over 8.5% held by the top ten. Sequenced material: peripheral blood, taken in a trial of Ad26.COV2.S vaccine versus placebo. The source is a person aged 18 to 65 who received the Ad26.COV2.S COVID-19 vaccine or a placebo.

The rearrangement joins TRBV7-2 to TRBJ1-5, with a weak D call TRBD1 (6 bases). The CDR3 is 15 residues long. Germline assignment: CDR1 SGHTA and CDR2 FQGNSA. V dropped 5 bases and J dropped 1 base, with 12 bases sitting between them. This CDR3 reads CASSPPGHSNQPQHF. CDR3 nucleotides: TGTGCCAGCAGCCCACCGGGACACAGCAATCAGCCCCAGCATTTT.

The table lists this clone with a few counts. The genes are TRBV5-8 and TRBJ2-5; D may correspond to TRBD1 or TRBD2 (6 bases each). Germline lookup yields CDR1 SGHTS and CDR2 YDEGEE. The V end lost 4 bases, the J end lost 2 bases, and 15 bases lay between the germline ends. The CDR3 consists of 15 residues. In DNA form, the CDR3 reads TGTGCCAGCAGCCCGAAAGGGGGGCGGCAAGAGACCCAGTACTTC. Its protein product is CASSPKGGRQETQYF.

About this clone itself: This CDR3 is also generated by other DNA sequences in the sample. The rearrangement joins TRBV28 to TRBJ2-7; D is unresolved. The germline gives CDR1 MDHEN, CDR2 SYDVKM. The CDR3 consists of 12 residues. Trimming took off 1 base at V and 3 bases at J, with 4 bases between the two ends. The DNA of the CDR3 is TGTGCCAGCAGTTTATCCGGCTACGAGCAGTACTTC. Protein: CASSLSGYEQYF.

The chain joins TRBV30 to TRBJ1-2; perhaps TRBD1 as D (5 bases). V was clipped by 3 bases and J by 3 bases, with 14 bases between them. This CDR3 region has 14 residues. Germline CDR1 and CDR2: GTSNPN and SVGIG (reference sequence). DNA of the CDR3: TGTGCCTGGAGCCTCCCGACAGTCTACTATGGCTACACCTTC. Residues: CAWSLPTVYYGYTF. The full variable domain, its missing parts supplied by reference TRBV30 and TRBJ1-2, is SQTIHQWPATLVQPVGSPLSLECTVEGTSNPNLYWYRQAAGRGLQLLFYSVGIGQISSEVPQNLSASRPQDRQFILSSKKLLLSDSGFYLCAWSLPTVYYGYTFGSGTRLTVV.

The count of this clone is one. The rearrangement links TRBV29-1 to TRBJ2-5; D possibly corresponds to TRBD2 (5 bases). Germline loops: CDR1 SQVTM, CDR2 ANQGSEA. CDR3 length equals 13 residues. The V end lost 8 bases, the J end lost 8 bases, and 21 bases lay between the germline ends. CDR3 in amino acids: CSSTDSYAATQYF. The CDR3 DNA reads as TGCAGCTCGACGGACTCCTACGCCGCTACCCAGTACTTC.

The rearrangement links TRBV28 to TRBJ1-1; TRBD1 matches at 9 bases. The CDR3 totals 16 residues. Germline trimming cut 6 bases from V and 1 base from J; bases unmatched to any gene: 9. Germline V gene lookup returns CDR1 MDHEN and CDR2 SYDVKM. The CDR3 bases are TGTGCCAGCAGCCTCAGGGGACAGGGTAGGAACACTGAAGCTTTCTTT. The encoded protein is CASSLRGQGRNTEAFF.

The chain has TRBV7-8 and TRBJ1-4; D is possibly TRBD1 (5 bases). The germline V and J ends were trimmed by 5 bases and 8 bases, with 12 bases remaining between them. Germline loops: CDR1 SGHVS, CDR2 FQNEAQ. This CDR3 is built from 13 residues. CDR3 DNA sequence: TGTGCCAGCAGCCGGGACGTCCGGGAAAAACTGTTTTTT. This translates into CASSRDVREKLFF.

V and J are TRBV7-2 and TRBJ2-6; 7 nucleotides align to TRBD2. The CDR3 runs 18 residues. Germline V gives CDR1 SGHTA, CDR2 FQGNSA. The J segment lost 4 bases and the V segment lost 4 bases, leaving 13 bases of the junction unmatched. The CDR3 bases are TGTGCCAGCAGCTCCCCGGGACGGGGGGTCAGCGGGGCCAACGTCCTGACTTTC. Encoded protein: CASSSPGRGVSGANVLTF.

This clone was picked up one time. V is TRBV12-3 or TRBV12-4 and J is TRBJ1-5, with 7 bases fitting TRBD1. The CDR3 length is 13 residues. V dropped 6 bases and J dropped 5; count of bases not matched to a gene: 4. CDR3 sequence: CASSGTAYQPQHF. CDR3 in DNA: TGTGCCAGCAGCGGGACAGCCTATCAGCCCCAGCATTTT.

This clone was detected a few times. V and J are TRBV7-2 and TRBJ1-6; possible D gene TRBD1, 6 bases. This CDR3 is built from 15 residues. CDR1 and CDR2 (germline): SGHTA, FQGNSA. The V end was cut by 0 bases, the J end by 8 bases, with 11 bases between. Written as DNA, the CDR3 is TGTGCCAGCAGCTTAGCGTGGGCAGGGGATTCACCCCTCCACTTT. This codes for CASSLAWAGDSPLHF.

This clone was seen a handful of times. The DNA for the CDR3 is TGTGCCAGCAGCTTATTACCTTGGAACGAGCAGTACTTC. This translates into CASSLLPWNEQYF. The V and J genes are TRBV11-2 and TRBJ2-7; no clear D. CDR1 is SGHAT and CDR2 is FQNNGV in the germline V gene. The CDR3 has 13 amino acids. Trimming removed 2 bases at V and 5 bases at J, with 10 bases between.

This clone was observed a single time. The chain employs TRBV7-9 and TRBJ1-3, with a tentative D call TRBD1 (6 bases). The V gene's germline CDR1 is SEHNR and CDR2 FQNEAQ (reference sequence). This CDR3 comprises 18 residues. V lost 5 bases, J lost 0 bases, and 20 bases lay in between. This CDR3 reads CASSPPGAGTLSGNTIYF. CDR3 bases: TGTGCCAGCAGCCCTCCGGGGGCAGGAACACTCTCTGGAAACACCATATATTTT.

This clone was seen more than once but under ten times. This sequence joins TRBV7-2 and TRBJ1-5; the D is unclear. Germline V lookup: CDR1 SGHTA, CDR2 FQGNSA. V lost 1 base to trimming and J lost 7 bases, with 8 bases between them. CDR3 length: 13 amino acids. The DNA for the CDR3 is TGTGCCAGCAGCTTAGTAGAACTCCAGCCCCAGCATTTT. It codes for CASSLVELQPQHF. The full variable domain, with the rest looked up from reference TRBV7-2 and TRBJ1-5, is GAGVSQSPSNKVTEKGKDVELRCDPISGHTALYWYRQSLGQGLEFLIYFQGNSAPDKSGLPSDRFSAERTGGSVSTLTIQRTQQEDSAVYLCASSLVELQPQHFGDGTRLSIL.

This chain uses TRBV10-2 with TRBJ2-2, with TRBD1 matching over 9 bases. Germline V gene lookup returns CDR1 WSHSY and CDR2 SAAADI. The CDR3 length is 14 residues. The junction had 5 bases not matched to a gene; V was cut back by 9 bases and J by 3 bases. Here the CDR3 reads CASRDREYTGELFF. In DNA, the CDR3 is TGCGCCAGTAGGGACAGGGAGTACACCGGGGAGCTGTTTTTT.

For the CDR3, the DNA is TGTGCCATCAGTGACGAGGGACAGGGCACAGATACGCAGTATTTT. It yields the protein CAISDEGQGTDTQYF. The chain is built from TRBV10-3 and TRBJ2-3; 8 positions agree with TRBD1. Germline assignment: CDR1 ENHRY and CDR2 SYGVKD. The length of the CDR3 is 15 residues. After removal of 3 bases from V and 1 base from J, the junction contained 3 bases not matched to a gene.

This chain connects TRBV7-9 to TRBJ2-7; the D gene is possibly TRBD2 (5 bases). CDR1 is SEHNR, CDR2 FQNEAQ, per germline (reference sequence). The V end lost 2 bases, the J end lost 9 bases, and 14 bases lay between the germline ends. The CDR3 covers 13 residues. The CDR3 region is CASSLRLSVGQYF. The CDR3 bases are TGTGCCAGCAGCTTACGCCTTAGCGTTGGGCAGTACTTC.

V is TRBV5-4 and J is TRBJ2-7; tentatively, D is TRBD1 or TRBD2 (6 bases each). This CDR3 has 15 residues. The V end lost 2 bases, the J end lost 9 bases, and 21 bases lay between the germline ends. From germline, CDR1 is SGHNT and CDR2 YYREEE (reference sequence). CDR3 in amino acids: CASSLGPGDSRGQYF. The CDR3 nucleotides are TGTGCCAGCAGCTTAGGGCCGGGGGATTCCAGGGGGCAGTACTTC.

This rearrangement joins TRBV6-1 to TRBJ1-5, with TRBD1 matching 9 bases. CDR3 length: 16 amino acids. In germline, CDR1 is MNHNS, CDR2 SASEGT. The V and J ends lost 4 bases and 7 bases, in that order; junction bases with no gene match: 11. This CDR3 reads CASSATDRGWNQPQHF. The CDR3 nucleotides are TGTGCCAGCAGTGCCACCGACAGGGGGTGGAACCAGCCCCAGCATTTT.

The rearrangement links TRBV7-3 to TRBJ2-1, with D hard to call. Germline CDR1 reads SGHTA; CDR2 reads FQGTGA. V was trimmed by 5 bases and J by 0 bases, leaving 11 bases between them. There are 15 residues in the CDR3. The CDR3 DNA sequence: TGTGCCAGCAGCCCTTCTACAAGCTCCTACAATGAGCAGTTCTTC. Translating it yields CASSPSTSSYNEQFF.

The chain employs TRBV6-5 and TRBJ2-7; the D is unclear. Trimming stripped 2 bases from V and 4 bases from J, with 9 bases between. This CDR3 has 13 amino acids. The V gene's germline CDR1 is MNHEY and CDR2 SVGAGI. The CDR3 DNA reads TGTGCCAGCAGTTACGGAAGTTTTTACGAGCAGTACTTC. This sequence encodes CASSYGSFYEQYF.

DNA of the CDR3: TGTGCCAGCAGCCCGTCGTCGGAGGGTTACAATGAGCAGTTCTTC. Translating it yields CASSPSSEGYNEQFF. V gene TRBV5-5 combines with J gene TRBJ2-1; possibly TRBD2 for D (6 bases). Looked up from germline, CDR1 is SGHKS and CDR2 is YYEKEE (reference sequence). The CDR3 loop spans 15 amino acids. Trimming removed 4 bases at V and 4 bases at J, with 15 bases between.

V and J are TRBV6-2 or TRBV6-3 and TRBJ1-6, with D unclear. This CDR3 comprises 11 residues. The germline gives CDR1 MNHEY, CDR2 SVGEGT. V lost 4 bases to trimming and J lost 13 bases, with 8 bases between them. Written as DNA, the CDR3 is TGTGCCAGCAGTTCACTCGGGCCCCTCCACTTT. This encodes CASSSLGPLHF.

This chain connects TRBV7-9 to TRBJ1-4; 9 bases are a match to TRBD1. The CDR3 is 14 residues long. V lost 4 bases to trimming and J lost 11 bases; unmatched junction nucleotides: 8. Germline CDR1 and CDR2: SEHNR and FQNEAQ (reference sequence). The CDR3 nucleotides are TGTGCCAGCAGCTACGGGACAGGGCGCGTTAAACTGTTTTTT. This gives the protein CASSYGTGRVKLFF.

V and J are TRBV14 and TRBJ2-3; 15 nucleotides agree with TRBD2. V dropped 8 bases and J dropped 4; count of bases not matched to a gene: 7. Germline V lookup: CDR1 SGHDN, CDR2 FVKESK. This CDR3 contains 16 residues. The CDR3 DNA reads as TGTGCCAGCCGCCGGACTAGCGGGGGGGCCTCAGATACGCAGTATTTT. This translates into CASRRTSGGASDTQYF.

The chain uses TRBV18 and TRBJ2-7; 13 bases agree with TRBD2. The CDR3 loop spans 16 amino acids. The ends lost 5 bases at V and 1 base at J; junction bases unmatched: 5. Germline V CDR1 and CDR2: KGHSH, LQKENI. In nucleotides, the CDR3 is TGTGCCAGCTCAGCTCCGGGACTAGCGGGGTCCTACGAGCAGTACTTC. This encodes CASSAPGLAGSYEQYF.

This clone has only a few counts. This chain links TRBV10-3 with TRBJ2-6; possible D gene TRBD1, 5 bases. The CDR3 covers 17 residues. Per germline, CDR1 ENHRY and CDR2 SYGVKD. Trimming pared 7 bases from V and 0 bases from J, leaving 16 bases between. The CDR3 bases are TGTGCCATCACTGGCAGGGAAGGATCCTCTGGGGCCAACGTCCTGACTTTC. Encoded protein: CAITGREGSSGANVLTF.

This chain joins TRBV7-2 and TRBJ2-5, with 16 bases that match TRBD2. Germline assignment: CDR1 SGHTA and CDR2 FQGNSA. This CDR3 has 18 amino acids. The trim removed 5 bases at V and 5 bases at J, leaving 11 bases unmatched. The CDR3 coding sequence is TGTGCCAGCAGCAGACCCGGGACTAGCGGGAGGGCCAGGGAGACCCAGTACTTC. Its translation: CASSRPGTSGRARETQYF.

The chain combines TRBV19 with TRBJ2-7; 7 bases agree with TRBD2. Germline V gene data show CDR1 as LNHDA and CDR2 as SQIVND (reference sequence). This CDR3 is built from 14 residues. The junction had 4 bases not matched to a gene; V was cut back by 3 bases and J by 2 bases. DNA of the CDR3: TGTGCCAGTAGTATGGCTAGCGGCCCCTACGAGCAGTACTTC. This encodes CASSMASGPYEQYF. The variable domain in full, with the rest retrieved from reference TRBV19 and TRBJ2-7, is DGGITQSPKYLFRKEGQNVTLSCEQNLNHDAMYWYRQDPGQGLRLIYYSQIVNDFQKGDIAEGYSVSREKKESFPLTVTSAQKNPTAFYLCASSMASGPYEQYFGPGTRLTVT.

This chain uses TRBV19 with TRBJ2-1; TRBD2 is a possible D gene (5 bases). CDR1 and CDR2 from the germline V gene are LNHDA and SQIVND (reference sequence). The CDR3 length is 15 residues. V lost 1 base and J 7 bases, leaving 14 bases between the germline ends. CDR3 loop: CASSIGAEWANEQFF. The CDR3 DNA follows: TGTGCCAGTAGTATAGGAGCGGAGTGGGCGAATGAGCAGTTCTTC.